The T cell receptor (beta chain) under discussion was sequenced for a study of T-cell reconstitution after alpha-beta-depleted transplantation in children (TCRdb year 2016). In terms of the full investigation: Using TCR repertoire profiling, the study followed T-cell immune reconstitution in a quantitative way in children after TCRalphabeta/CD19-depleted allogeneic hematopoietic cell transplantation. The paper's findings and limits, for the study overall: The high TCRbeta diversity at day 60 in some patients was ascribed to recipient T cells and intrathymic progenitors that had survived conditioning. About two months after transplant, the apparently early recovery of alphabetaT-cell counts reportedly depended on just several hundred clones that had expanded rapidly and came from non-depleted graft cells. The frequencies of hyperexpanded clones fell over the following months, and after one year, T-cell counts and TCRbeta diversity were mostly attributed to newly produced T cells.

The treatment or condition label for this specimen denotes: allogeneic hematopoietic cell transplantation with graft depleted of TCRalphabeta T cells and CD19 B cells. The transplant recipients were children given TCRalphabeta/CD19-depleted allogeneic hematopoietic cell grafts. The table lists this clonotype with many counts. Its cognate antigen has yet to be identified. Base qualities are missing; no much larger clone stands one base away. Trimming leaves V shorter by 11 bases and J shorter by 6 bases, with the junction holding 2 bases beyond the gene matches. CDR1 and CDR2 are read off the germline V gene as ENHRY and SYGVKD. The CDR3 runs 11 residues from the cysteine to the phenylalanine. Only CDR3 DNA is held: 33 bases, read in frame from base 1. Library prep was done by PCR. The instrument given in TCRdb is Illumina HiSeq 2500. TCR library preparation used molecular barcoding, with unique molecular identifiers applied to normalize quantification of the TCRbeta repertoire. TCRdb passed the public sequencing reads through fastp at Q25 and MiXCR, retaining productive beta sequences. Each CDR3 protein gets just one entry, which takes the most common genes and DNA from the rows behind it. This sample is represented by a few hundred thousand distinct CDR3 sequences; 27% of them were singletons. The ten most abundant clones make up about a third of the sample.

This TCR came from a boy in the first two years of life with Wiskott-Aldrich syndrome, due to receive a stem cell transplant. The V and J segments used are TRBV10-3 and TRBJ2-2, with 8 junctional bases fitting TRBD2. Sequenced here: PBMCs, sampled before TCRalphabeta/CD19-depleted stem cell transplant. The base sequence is TGTGCCGCGGGGGGATCCGGGGAGCTGTTTTTT. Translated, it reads CAAGGSGELFF.